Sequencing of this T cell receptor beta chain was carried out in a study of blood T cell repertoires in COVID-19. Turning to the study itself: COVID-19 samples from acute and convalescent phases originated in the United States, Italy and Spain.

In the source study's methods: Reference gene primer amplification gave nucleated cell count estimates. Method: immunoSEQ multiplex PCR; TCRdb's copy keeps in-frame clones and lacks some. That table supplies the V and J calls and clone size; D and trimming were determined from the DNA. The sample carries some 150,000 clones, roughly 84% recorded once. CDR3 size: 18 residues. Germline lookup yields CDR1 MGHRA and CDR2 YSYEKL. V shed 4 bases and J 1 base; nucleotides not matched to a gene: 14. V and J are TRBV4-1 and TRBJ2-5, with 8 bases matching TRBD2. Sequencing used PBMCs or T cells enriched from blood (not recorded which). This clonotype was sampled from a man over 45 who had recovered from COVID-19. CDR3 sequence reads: CASSRQIDIRGGQETQYF. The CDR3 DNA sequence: TGCGCCAGCAGCCGTCAAATTGATATACGGGGGGGCCAAGAGACCCAGTACTTC.